Below are 23 T cell receptor beta chains sequenced from a single sample in a study of shared clonotypes between healthy human individuals. TCRdb's copy holds only in-frame clones and misses some; the assay was immunoSEQ multiplex PCR. The sample contains about 1 million clones, around 76% of which appear only once. Source material: memory CD4+ T cells sorted from blood. The subset here: CD45RA-negative fraction. The receptors shown here come from a man younger than 35 in good health.

This clone has a handful of counts. The CDR3 DNA reads TGTGCCAGCAGCCCTAGGGAGGTGGGATATGGCTACACCTTC. Its translation: CASSPREVGYGYTF. This chain joins TRBV7-2 and TRBJ1-2; no clear D gene. Germline V gene sequence: CDR1 SGHTA, CDR2 FQGNSA. V lost 5 bases and J lost 5, with 15 bases in between. The CDR3 is made up of 14 amino acids.

This clone was seen once. The chain links TRBV9 to TRBJ2-1; TRBD2 matches 10 bases. The length of the CDR3 is 17 residues. Trimming cost V 0 bases and J 9 bases; bases outside gene matches: 12. Germline CDR1 SGDLS, CDR2 YYNGEE. CDR3 sequence: CASSVASGGLLYLEQFF. The DNA for the CDR3 is TGTGCCAGCAGCGTAGCTAGCGGGGGCTTATTGTACCTTGAGCAGTTCTTC.

The J gene is TRBJ2-6, the V gene TRBV5-6; D may be TRBD2 (5 bases). V was cut by 4 bases and J by 2 bases, with 10 bases left in between. This CDR3 has 15 amino acids. Germline V lookup: CDR1 SGHDT, CDR2 YYEEEE. This chain's CDR3 is CASSLGRTGANVLTF. The CDR3 coding sequence is TGTGCCAGCAGCCTAGGGAGAACTGGGGCCAACGTCCTGACTTTC.

This chain uses TRBV28 with TRBJ1-2, with 7 bases aligning to TRBD1. V lost 3 bases to trimming and J lost 8 bases; unmatched junction nucleotides: 12. Per germline, CDR1 MDHEN and CDR2 SYDVKM. The CDR3 has 15 amino acids. CDR3 region: CASSFRDRAVGGYTF. The CDR3 DNA reads TGTGCCAGCAGTTTTCGCGACAGGGCCGTCGGGGGCTACACCTTC.

A remark on this clone: This may arise from a read error, as a much more abundant clone is one base away. V and J are TRBV6-5 and TRBJ2-2; no firm D call. The germline CDR1 and CDR2 sequences are MNHEY and SVGAGI. The ends were cut back, 6 bases at V and 3 bases at J, with 5 bases in the middle. The length of the CDR3 is 12 residues. DNA of the CDR3: TGTGCCAGCAGATTTGACACCGGGGAGCTGTTTTTT. This translates into CASRFDTGELFF.

CDR3 sequence (DNA): TGTGCCAGCAGCCCCCAGACTGGAGGTAAAGAGACCCAGTACTTC. This sequence encodes CASSPQTGGKETQYF. This chain links TRBV7-2 with TRBJ2-5; the D gene is possibly TRBD2 (5 bases). The length of the CDR3 is 15 residues. From germline, CDR1 is SGHTA and CDR2 FQGNSA. V was pared by 5 bases and J by 3 bases, with 16 bases between.

The V call is TRBV11-3, the J call TRBJ1-5, with unresolved D. The V gene's germline CDR1 is SGHNT and CDR2 YENEEA. The CDR3 is 16 residues long. V shed 1 base and J shed 0 bases, with 10 bases lying between them. CDR3 sequence (DNA): TGTGCCAGCAGCTTAGCTGGCAGAAATAGCAATCAGCCCCAGCATTTT. Translating it yields CASSLAGRNSNQPQHF.

The chain employs TRBV9 and TRBJ2-5; tentative D call: TRBD2 (6 bases). Deletions cut 0 bases from V and 4 bases from J, with 19 bases between. The germline V gene encodes CDR1 SGDLS and CDR2 YYNGEE. This CDR3 contains 17 residues. As DNA, the CDR3 is TGTGCCAGCAGCGTAGGGAGGGGCGAGGGAAGTGTAGAGACCCAGTACTTC. Its translation is CASSVGRGEGSVETQYF.

The genes are TRBV9 and TRBJ2-7; D ambiguous. The CDR3 is 14 residues long. The V gene's germline CDR1 is SGDLS and CDR2 YYNGEE. V was trimmed by 3 bases and J by 2 bases, leaving 12 bases between them. The CDR3 DNA follows: TGTGCCAGCAGCGCAACGACGGTCCCCTACGAGCAGTACTTC. Its translation is CASSATTVPYEQYF.

CDR3 DNA sequence: TGTGCCAGCAGTTTAGGGAGTCCCTCGAACACTGAAGCTTTCTTT. Amino acids: CASSLGSPSNTEAFF. The chain is built from TRBV27 and TRBJ1-1; D unresolved. V was shortened by 2 bases and J by 1 base, with 11 bases between the two germline ends. Germline V gives CDR1 MNHEY, CDR2 SMNVEV (reference sequence). The CDR3 has 15 amino acids.

Regarding this clone: This CDR3 is also generated by other DNA sequences in the sample. The rearrangement uses TRBV6-1 and TRBJ2-7, with TRBD2 matching over 7 bases. This CDR3 comprises 14 residues. Germline loops: CDR1 MNHNS, CDR2 SASEGT. V was clipped by 3 bases and J by 0 bases; unmatched bases: 2. This chain's CDR3 is CASSERGSSYEQYF. For the CDR3, the DNA is TGTGCCAGCAGTGAGCGCGGGAGCTCCTACGAGCAGTACTTC.

This clone was counted once. The chain's CDR3 is CASSFKGLAGTDTQYF. The CDR3 bases are TGCGCCAGCAGCTTTAAGGGACTAGCGGGCACAGATACGCAGTATTTT. The V call is TRBV5-1, the J call TRBJ2-3; 11 nucleotides align to TRBD2. Germline assignment: CDR1 SGHRS and CDR2 YFSETQ. The CDR3 loop spans 16 amino acids. Trimming removed 2 bases from V and 1 base from J; junction bases left unmatched: 3.

The chain joins TRBV5-6 to TRBJ1-1, with D maybe TRBD1 (5 bases). Germline V gene sequence: CDR1 SGHDT, CDR2 YYEEEE. This CDR3 comprises 19 residues. V was trimmed by 0 bases and J by 1 base, leaving 22 bases between them. The CDR3 protein is CASSLVWAGKVIGNTEAFF. CDR3 nucleotide sequence: TGTGCCAGCAGCTTGGTTTGGGCAGGGAAAGTAATAGGGAACACTGAAGCTTTCTTT. Supplemented by reference TRBV5-6 and TRBJ1-1, the full variable domain reads DAGVTQSPTHLIKTRGQQVTLRCSPKSGHDTVSWYQQALGQGPQFIFQYYEEEERQRGNFPDRFSGHQFPNYSSELNVNALLLGDSALYLCASSLVWAGKVIGNTEAFFGQGTRLTVV.

This clone has only a few counts. The chain links TRBV6-5 to TRBJ2-5; D unclear. Germline CDR1 and CDR2: MNHEY and SVGAGI. CDR3 size: 16 residues. V was clipped by 1 base and J by 3 bases, with 15 bases between them. CDR3 bases: TGTGCCAGCAGTTACTGGGGAAGTATATCCAAAGAGACCCAGTACTTC. Residues: CASSYWGSISKETQYF.

This clone was detected once. This rearrangement joins TRBV6-1 to TRBJ2-3; no reliable D call. The CDR3 has 16 residues. The V gene lost 4 bases and the J gene lost 1 base, with 15 bases spanning the gap. Germline V CDR1 and CDR2: MNHNS, SASEGT. The CDR3 DNA is TGTGCCAGCAGTGGTCCCGATCGGATGGGCACAGATACGCAGTATTTT. The encoded protein is CASSGPDRMGTDTQYF.

This clone is a singleton in its sample. This chain joins TRBV4-3 and TRBJ1-1; 8 bases match TRBD1. The length of the CDR3 is 16 residues. CDR1 LGHNA and CDR2 YSLEER come from the germline V gene. V dropped 4 bases and J dropped 0; count of bases not matched to a gene: 7. CDR3 nucleotides: TGCGCCAGCAGCCTCGTCAGGGGGCTAATGAACACTGAAGCTTTCTTT. It yields the protein CASSLVRGLMNTEAFF.

The chain is built from TRBV2 and TRBJ1-4; no definite D call. The V end lost 10 bases, the J end lost 8 bases, and 17 bases lay between the germline ends. This CDR3 spans 13 amino acids. Germline-derived CDR1 and CDR2 are SNHLY and FYNNEI. The CDR3 loop reads CATANLAQEKLFF. Here the CDR3 DNA reads TGTGCCACCGCGAATTTGGCCCAGGAAAAACTGTTTTTT. The full variable domain, in which reference TRBV2 and TRBJ1-4 provide the parts outside the CDR3, is EPEVTQTPSHQVTQMGQEVILRCVPISNHLYFYWYRQILGQKVEFLVSFYNNEISEKSEIFDDQFSVERPDGSNFTLKIRSTKLEDSAMYFCATANLAQEKLFFGSGTQLSVL.

The chain is built from TRBV18 and TRBJ2-1; D uncertain. V was shortened by 6 bases and J by 8 bases, with 8 bases between the two germline ends. There are 11 residues in the CDR3. Germline V gene data show CDR1 as KGHSH and CDR2 as LQKENI. The CDR3 DNA reads as TGTGCCAGCTCCCAGAATTATGAGCAGTTCTTC. Amino acids: CASSQNYEQFF.

This clone was counted once. The chain joins TRBV2 to TRBJ2-7, with 9 bases identical to TRBD1. After removal of 6 bases from V and 6 bases from J, the junction contained 6 bases not matched to a gene. Germline CDR1 and CDR2: SNHLY and FYNNEI. CDR3 length: 13 amino acids. CDR3 sequence (DNA): TGTGCCAGCAGAGGGACAGGGATGGGCGAGCAGTACTTC. It codes for CASRGTGMGEQYF.

The gene calls are TRBV5-4 and TRBJ2-2; perhaps TRBD1 as D (5 bases). Per germline, CDR1 SGHNT and CDR2 YYREEE (reference sequence). Trimming removed 4 bases from V and 7 bases from J, with 20 bases in between. The length of the CDR3 is 16 residues. The CDR3 bases are TGTGCCAGCAGCGCAGACAGTACCCGTAGCAGCGGGGAGCTGTTTTTT. Its translation: CASSADSTRSSGELFF.

This clone has only one observation. Distinct nucleotide sequences in the sample also encode this CDR3. This chain uses TRBV5-1 with TRBJ1-2; D is unresolved. V gave up 4 bases and J gave up 1 base, with 2 bases separating them. Germline values: CDR1 SGHRS, CDR2 YFSETQ. CDR3 length equals 11 residues. The CDR3 nucleotides read TGCGCCAGCAGCAATAACTATGGCTACACCTTC. Amino acids: CASSNNYGYTF.

This clone was detected a few times. This rearrangement joins TRBV5-1 to TRBJ1-1; D is possibly TRBD1 (5 bases). The CDR3 runs 12 residues. Germline loops: CDR1 SGHRS, CDR2 YFSETQ. V shed 4 bases and J shed 11 bases, with 15 bases lying between them. The CDR3 reads CASSLPGDRAFF. The CDR3 DNA follows: TGCGCCAGCAGCCTTCCGGGGGATCGGGCTTTCTTT. Combining the CDR3 with reference TRBV5-1 and TRBJ1-1 gives the whole variable domain KAGVTQTPRYLIKTRGQQVTLSCSPISGHRSVSWYQQTPGQGLQFLFEYFSETQRNKGNFPGRFSGRQFSNSRSEMNVSTLELGDSALYLCASSLPGDRAFFGQGTRLTVV.

This clone was detected once. This chain joins TRBV28 and TRBJ1-2; the D gene is possibly TRBD1 (6 bases). From germline, CDR1 is MDHEN and CDR2 SYDVKM. The V and J ends lost 6 bases and 5 bases respectively, with 13 bases between them. The CDR3 sequence is 13 residues long. The CDR3 spells CASRSQGWYGYTF. The CDR3 nucleotides read TGTGCCAGCAGGTCACAGGGTTGGTATGGCTACACCTTC.